One and the same sample provided the 3 T cell receptor beta chains below, sequenced in a study of memory CD4+ T cells and cytomegalovirus serostatus. Method: immunoSEQ multiplex PCR; TCRdb's copy keeps in-frame clones and lacks some. There are tens of thousands of clones in the sample; roughly four fifths occur only once, and 1.2% lies in the top ten. The sort gate was single viable CD3+CD4+CD8-CD45RO+ cells for memory CD4+ T cells. Sequencing input: memory CD4+ T cells from blood. These receptors originate from an adult in good health and CMV-seropositive.

The gene calls are TRBV14 and TRBJ2-1; weak D call: TRBD2 (5 bases). The CDR3 sequence is 14 residues long. CDR1 SGHDN and CDR2 FVKESK come from the germline V gene. With 4 bases removed from V and 3 bases from J, the gap between germline ends came to 10 bases. CDR3 sequence (DNA): TGTGCCAGCAGCCGACGGACTGGCTACAATGAGCAGTTCTTC. Protein product: CASSRRTGYNEQFF. The whole variable domain, remainder taken from reference TRBV14 and TRBJ2-1, is EAGVTQFPSHSVIEKGQTVTLRCDPISGHDNLYWYRRVMGKEIKFLLHFVKESKQDESGMPNNRFLAERTGGTYSTLKVQPAELEDSGVYFCASSRRTGYNEQFFGPGTRLTVL.

The chain employs TRBV4-2 and TRBJ1-6, with a tentative D call TRBD1 (6 bases). The CDR3 is 16 residues long. Trimming stripped 3 bases from V and 9 bases from J, with 18 bases between. The germline V gene has CDR1 LGHNA and CDR2 YNFKEQ. CDR3 protein: CASSHRGQGVASPLHF. The DNA of the CDR3 is TGTGCCAGCAGCCACCGGGGGCAGGGTGTGGCTTCACCCCTCCACTTT.

This chain connects TRBV12-5 to TRBJ2-3; D unresolved. Germline V gene lookup returns CDR1 LGHNT and CDR2 FRNRAP. This CDR3 region has 12 residues. V lost 5 bases, J lost 10 bases, and 13 bases lay in between. The CDR3 DNA reads as TGTGCTAGTGGTCATATCATAGACCCGCAGTATTTT. Protein sequence: CASGHIIDPQYF.